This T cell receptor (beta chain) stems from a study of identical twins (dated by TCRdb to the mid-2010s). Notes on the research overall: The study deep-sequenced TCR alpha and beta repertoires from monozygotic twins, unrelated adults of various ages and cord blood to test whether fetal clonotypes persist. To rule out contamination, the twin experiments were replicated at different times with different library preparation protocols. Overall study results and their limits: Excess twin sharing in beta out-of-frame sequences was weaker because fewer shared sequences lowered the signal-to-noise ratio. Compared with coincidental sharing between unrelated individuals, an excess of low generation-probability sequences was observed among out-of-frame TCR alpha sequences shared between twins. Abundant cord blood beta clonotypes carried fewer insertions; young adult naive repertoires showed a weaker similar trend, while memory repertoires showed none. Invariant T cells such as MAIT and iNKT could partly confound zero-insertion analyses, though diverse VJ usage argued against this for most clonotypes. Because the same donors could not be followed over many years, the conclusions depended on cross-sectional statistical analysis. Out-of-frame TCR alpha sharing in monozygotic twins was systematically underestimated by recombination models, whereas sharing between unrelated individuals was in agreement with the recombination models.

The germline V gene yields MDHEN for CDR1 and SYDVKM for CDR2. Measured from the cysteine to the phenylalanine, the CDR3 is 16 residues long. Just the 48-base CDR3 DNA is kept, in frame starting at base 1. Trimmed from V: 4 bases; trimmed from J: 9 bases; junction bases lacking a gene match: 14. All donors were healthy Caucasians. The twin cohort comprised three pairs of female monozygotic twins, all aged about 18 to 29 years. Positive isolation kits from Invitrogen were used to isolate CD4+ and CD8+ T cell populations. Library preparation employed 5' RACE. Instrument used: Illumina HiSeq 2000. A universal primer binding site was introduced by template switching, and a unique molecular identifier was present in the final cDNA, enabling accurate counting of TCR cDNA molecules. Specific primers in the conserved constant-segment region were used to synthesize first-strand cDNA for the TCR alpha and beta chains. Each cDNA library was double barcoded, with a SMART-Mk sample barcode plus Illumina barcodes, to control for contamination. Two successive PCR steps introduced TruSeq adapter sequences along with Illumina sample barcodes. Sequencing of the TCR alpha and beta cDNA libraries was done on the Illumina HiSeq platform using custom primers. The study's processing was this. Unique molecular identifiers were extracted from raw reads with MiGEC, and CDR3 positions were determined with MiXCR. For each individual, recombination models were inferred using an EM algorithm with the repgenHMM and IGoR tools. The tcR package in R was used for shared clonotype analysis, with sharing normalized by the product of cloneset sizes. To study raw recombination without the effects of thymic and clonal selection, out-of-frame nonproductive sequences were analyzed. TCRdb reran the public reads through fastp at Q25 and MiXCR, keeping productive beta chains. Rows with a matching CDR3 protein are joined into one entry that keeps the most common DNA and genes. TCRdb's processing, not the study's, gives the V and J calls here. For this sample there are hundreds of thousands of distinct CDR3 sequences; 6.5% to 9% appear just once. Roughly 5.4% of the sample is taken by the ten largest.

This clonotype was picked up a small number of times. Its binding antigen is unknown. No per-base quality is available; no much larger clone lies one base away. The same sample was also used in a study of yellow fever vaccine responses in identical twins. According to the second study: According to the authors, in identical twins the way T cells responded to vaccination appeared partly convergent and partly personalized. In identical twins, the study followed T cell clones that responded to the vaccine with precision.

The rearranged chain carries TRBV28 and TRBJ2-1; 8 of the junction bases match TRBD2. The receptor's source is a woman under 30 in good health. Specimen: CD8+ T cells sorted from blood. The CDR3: CASSSSGSIFLVEQFF. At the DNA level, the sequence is TGTGCCAGCAGTTCAAGCGGGAGTATATTTCTGGTTGAGCAGTTCTTC. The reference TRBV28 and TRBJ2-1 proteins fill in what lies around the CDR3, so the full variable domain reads DVKVTQSSRYLVKRTGEKVFLECVQDMDHENMFWYRQDPGLGLRLIYFSYDVKMKEKGDIPEGYSVSREKKERFSLILESASTNQTSMYLCASSSSGSIFLVEQFFGPGTRLTVL.